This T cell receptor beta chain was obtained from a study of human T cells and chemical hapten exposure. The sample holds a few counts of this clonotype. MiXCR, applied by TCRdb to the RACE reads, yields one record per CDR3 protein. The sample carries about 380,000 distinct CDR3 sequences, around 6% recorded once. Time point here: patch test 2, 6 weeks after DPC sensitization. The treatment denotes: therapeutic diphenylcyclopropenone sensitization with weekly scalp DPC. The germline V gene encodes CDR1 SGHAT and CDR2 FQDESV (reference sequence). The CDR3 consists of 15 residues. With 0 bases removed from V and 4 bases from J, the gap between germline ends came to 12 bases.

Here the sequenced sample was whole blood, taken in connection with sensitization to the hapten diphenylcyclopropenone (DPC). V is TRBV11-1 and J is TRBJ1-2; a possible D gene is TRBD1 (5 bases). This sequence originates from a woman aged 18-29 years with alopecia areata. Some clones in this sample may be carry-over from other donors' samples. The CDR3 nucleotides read TGTGCCAGCAGCTTAGCGTGGGGGTCCGCCTATGGCTACACCTTC. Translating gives CASSLAWGSAYGYTF.